Below are 18 T cell receptor beta chains sequenced from a single sample in a study of CD8 T cells in ankylosing spondylitis. TCRdb reprocessed the 5' RACE reads with MiXCR, giving one entry per CDR3 protein. The data show about 300,000 distinct CDR3 sequences, approximately 10% seen once. Sample: blood, either unsorted or a sorted T cell fraction (not recorded which). The receptors here all came from a female donor with ankylosing spondylitis or in good health (not recorded which).

This clonotype was found a few times. The chain combines TRBV7-6 with TRBJ2-7; maybe TRBD2 (6 bases). The CDR3 extends over 13 amino acids. Trimming took off 2 bases at V and 6 bases at J, with 11 bases between the two ends. Germline V CDR1 and CDR2: SGHVS, FNYEAQ. The CDR3 DNA sequence: TGTGCCAGCAGCTTATGGGAGGAATTCGAGCAGTACTTC. The encoded protein is CASSLWEEFEQYF.

The chain joins TRBV27 to TRBJ1-2, with TRBD1 as a possible D gene (5 bases). The CDR3 spans 15 residues. Looked up from germline, CDR1 is MNHEY and CDR2 is SMNVEV (reference sequence). Trimming took off 3 bases at V and 1 base at J, with 12 bases between the two ends. The CDR3 loop reads CASSFSGDHNYGYTF. DNA of the CDR3: TGTGCCAGCAGTTTCAGCGGGGACCATAACTATGGCTACACCTTC.

The sample holds many counts of this clonotype. The chain recombines TRBV4-2 with TRBJ1-6, with D unclear. The V and J ends lost 0 bases and 10 bases respectively, with 7 bases between them. CDR1 and CDR2 (germline): LGHNA, YNFKEQ. The length of the CDR3 is 13 residues. CDR3: CASSQESRSPLHF. The CDR3 nucleotides read TGTGCCAGCAGCCAAGAATCAAGATCACCCCTCCACTTT.

The chain joins TRBV20-1 to TRBJ2-7; D might be TRBD1 (6 bases). V was clipped by 6 bases and J by 3 bases, with 12 bases between them. There are 12 residues in the CDR3. Per the germline V gene, CDR1 is DFQATT and CDR2 is SNEGSKA (reference sequence). DNA of the CDR3: TGCAGTGCGTGGGACACTGGCTACGAGCAGTACTTC. The encoded protein is CSAWDTGYEQYF.

The V and J genes are TRBV12-3 or TRBV12-4 and TRBJ1-1; D gene uncertain. The CDR3 is made up of 14 amino acids. Trimming removed 3 bases at V and 5 bases at J, with 13 bases between. CDR3 nucleotide sequence: TGTGCCAGCAGTTTTTCAGGTGGTGGGACTGAAGCTTTCTTT. The encoded protein is CASSFSGGGTEAFF.

This clonotype was found many times. J is TRBJ2-3 and V is TRBV5-1; D tentatively reads TRBD1 or TRBD2 (5 bases each). Germline V CDR1 and CDR2: SGHRS, YFSETQ. Trimming removed 0 bases at V and 6 bases at J, with 11 bases between. The CDR3 totals 14 residues. The CDR3, as DNA: TGCGCCAGCAGCTTGGGAAGTGAGGGGGATACGCAGTATTTT. This encodes CASSLGSEGDTQYF. The full variable domain, completed using reference TRBV5-1 and TRBJ2-3, is KAGVTQTPRYLIKTRGQQVTLSCSPISGHRSVSWYQQTPGQGLQFLFEYFSETQRNKGNFPGRFSGRQFSNSRSEMNVSTLELGDSALYLCASSLGSEGDTQYFGPGTRLTVL.

About this clonotype: This clone may be a read error of a much larger clone one base away. This chain connects TRBV11-2 to TRBJ2-1; 12 positions agree with TRBD2. Germline V gives CDR1 SGHAT, CDR2 FQNNGV. The CDR3 has 16 amino acids. V dropped 10 bases and J dropped 3; count of bases not matched to a gene: 10. The CDR3: CAIRPPGLAGYNEQFF. The CDR3 nucleotides are TGTGCCATCAGACCACCGGGACTAGCGGGCTACAATGAGCAGTTCTTC.

The table lists this clonotype with a few counts. The rearrangement uses TRBV6-1 and TRBJ1-1; D ambiguous. The germline V and J ends were trimmed by 3 bases and 1 base, with 18 bases remaining between them. This CDR3 spans 17 amino acids. The germline gives CDR1 MNHNS, CDR2 SASEGT. CDR3 in amino acids: CASSDPPLGSPNTEAFF. The CDR3, as DNA: TGTGCCAGCAGTGATCCCCCTTTAGGGTCTCCGAACACTGAAGCTTTCTTT.

There are a few counts of this clonotype. The V gene is TRBV20-1, the J gene TRBJ2-7; TRBD1 agrees at 10 bases. In germline, CDR1 is DFQATT, CDR2 SNEGSKA (reference sequence). After removal of 2 bases from V and 0 bases from J, the junction contained 13 bases not matched to a gene. This CDR3 comprises 18 residues. The CDR3 coding sequence is TGCAGTGCTAGACCACGTCCCGGGACAGGGGTCATCTCCTACGAGCAGTACTTC. The encoded protein is CSARPRPGTGVISYEQYF.

This clonotype came up many times. DNA for the CDR3: TGCAGTGCTAGAGAAGCTGAAGCTTTCTTT. Protein: CSAREAEAFF. The rearrangement joins TRBV20-1 to TRBJ1-1; the D is unclear. The V end was cut by 0 bases, the J end by 6 bases, with 2 bases between. Germline assignment: CDR1 DFQATT and CDR2 SNEGSKA (reference sequence). CDR3 length equals 10 residues.

The chain is built from TRBV10-2 and TRBJ2-1; 10 nucleotides match TRBD2. This CDR3 has 13 amino acids. The germline V gene encodes CDR1 WSHSY and CDR2 SAAADI. J was trimmed by 8 bases and V by 8 bases; bases with no gene match: 6. The CDR3 spells CASLAGDRDEQFF. The DNA of the CDR3 is TGCGCCAGCCTAGCGGGAGATCGCGATGAGCAGTTCTTC.

This clonotype was counted many times. V is TRBV7-9 and J is TRBJ2-1; D is unresolved. V shed 2 bases and J shed 1 base, with 6 bases lying between them. CDR3 length: 14 amino acids. Germline CDR1 SEHNR, CDR2 FQNEAQ (reference sequence). The CDR3 here is CASSLSVSYNEQFF. CDR3 sequence (DNA): TGTGCCAGCAGCTTAAGTGTGTCCTACAATGAGCAGTTCTTC.

This clonotype was seen many times. The CDR3: CASSPRDTLSYEQYF. CDR3 coding DNA: TGTGCCAGCAGTCCGCGGGACACCTTATCCTACGAGCAGTACTTC. V and J are TRBV7-6 and TRBJ2-7; tentatively, D is TRBD1 or TRBD2 (6 bases each). The germline V gene encodes CDR1 SGHVS and CDR2 FNYEAQ. V was shortened by 6 bases and J by 1 base, with 16 bases between the two germline ends. This CDR3 comprises 15 residues.

This clonotype appeared many times. This chain connects TRBV20-1 to TRBJ2-2; tentatively, D is TRBD1 (6 bases). The CDR3 has 15 residues. Germline V gene sequence: CDR1 DFQATT, CDR2 SNEGSKA (reference sequence). V lost 4 bases, J lost 3 bases, and 15 bases lay in between. CDR3 sequence reads: CSATQIGQYTGELFF. CDR3 coding DNA: TGCAGTGCTACTCAAATAGGACAGTACACCGGGGAGCTGTTTTTT.

A remark on this clonotype: One end of the junction is discordant with germline, which a read error may explain. The chain is built from TRBV12-3 or TRBV12-4 and TRBJ2-1; 8 bases match TRBD2. The CDR3 consists of 15 residues. DNA for the CDR3: TGTGCCAGCGGTTTGACCGGGGGGGGTTACAATGAGCAGTTCTTC. It specifies CASGLTGGGYNEQFF.

In its sample, this clonotype was seen many times. The V and J genes are TRBV6-5 and TRBJ2-1; D gene uncertain. The germline gives CDR1 MNHEY, CDR2 SVGAGI. V gave up 0 bases and J gave up 2 bases, with 11 bases separating them. The CDR3 consists of 16 residues. The CDR3 sequence is CASSYSRLVAYNEQFF. For the CDR3, the DNA is TGTGCCAGCAGTTACTCGAGGCTGGTGGCCTACAATGAGCAGTTCTTC.

This clonotype was picked up many times. The V call is TRBV7-2, the J call TRBJ2-7; D remains unclear. The V gene lost 1 base and the J gene lost 4 bases, with 11 bases spanning the gap. CDR3 length: 14 amino acids. Germline CDR1 is SGHTA and CDR2 is FQGNSA. The CDR3 protein is CASSLGPRLYEQYF. The CDR3 nucleotides are TGTGCCAGCAGCTTAGGGCCACGATTGTACGAGCAGTACTTC.

The table lists this clonotype with many counts. J is TRBJ2-3 and V is TRBV27; D not certain. The length of the CDR3 is 15 residues. CDR1 is MNHEY and CDR2 is SMNVEV in the germline V gene (reference sequence). Trimming stripped 6 bases from V and 1 base from J, with 14 bases between. Here the CDR3 DNA reads TGTGCCAGCAGGGAAGTGGACGGCCGCACAGATACGCAGTATTTT. It specifies CASREVDGRTDTQYF.